The 29 T cell receptor beta chains given below trace back to one sample, sequenced in a study of blood T cell repertoires in COVID-19. The data were produced by immunoSEQ multiplex PCR, yet TCRdb's version contains in-frame clones alone and is incomplete. The sample has 95,000 to 150,000 clones; approximately 85% are singletons. The specimen was peripheral blood. Source of these receptors: an elderly woman with COVID-19, enrolled during active disease.

The chain's CDR3 is CGWGGAGTGELFF. In DNA, the CDR3 is TGTGGTTGGGGAGGGGCGGGCACCGGGGAGCTGTTTTTT. This chain joins TRBV12-3 or TRBV12-4 and TRBJ2-2, with 7 bases lining up with TRBD2. The CDR3 contains 13 residues.

The chain combines TRBV5-1 with TRBJ2-5; D call uncertain. CDR1 is SGHRS and CDR2 is YFSETQ in the germline V gene. V dropped 0 bases and J dropped 4 bases, with 10 bases sitting between them. The CDR3 is made up of 14 amino acids. The chain's CDR3 is CASSLDSSPETQYF. The CDR3 nucleotides are TGCGCCAGCAGCTTGGACAGTTCACCAGAGACCCAGTACTTC.

The V and J genes are TRBV6-5 and TRBJ2-1; tentatively, D is TRBD1 (5 bases). CDR1 is MNHEY, CDR2 SVGAGI, per germline. The V end was cut by 8 bases, the J end by 7 bases, with 21 bases between. The CDR3 loop spans 15 amino acids. CDR3 in amino acids: CASLDLPLGQNEQFF. The CDR3 DNA sequence: TGTGCCAGCCTCGACCTACCCCTGGGGCAGAATGAGCAGTTCTTC.

The sample holds one count of this clone. V and J are TRBV6-4 and TRBJ1-6; 7 nucleotides match TRBD1. Germline V CDR1 and CDR2: MRHNA, SNTAGT. The CDR3 is 12 residues long. V was clipped by 6 bases and J by 10 bases; unmatched bases: 3. DNA of the CDR3: TGTGCCAGCAGCGAAGGGGGCTCACCCCTCCACTTT. This codes for CASSEGGSPLHF.

This chain links TRBV18 with TRBJ1-4, with unresolved D. The V gene's germline CDR1 is KGHSH and CDR2 LQKENI. The CDR3 consists of 15 residues. Trimming removed 3 bases from V and 3 bases from J, with 11 bases in between. CDR3 sequence (DNA): TGTGCCAGCTCACCGCTGCGGAACCCTAATGAAAAACTGTTTTTT. Amino acid sequence: CASSPLRNPNEKLFF.

The chain has TRBV5-5 and TRBJ1-6; weak D call: TRBD1 (5 bases). Germline V gives CDR1 SGHKS, CDR2 YYEKEE (reference sequence). The V end was cut by 1 base, the J end by 7 bases, with 12 bases between. This CDR3 is built from 15 residues. The CDR3 is CASSLYPAGNSPLHF. The CDR3 nucleotides are TGTGCCAGCAGCTTGTACCCCGCAGGGAATTCACCCCTCCACTTT.

The rearrangement uses TRBV4-3 and TRBJ1-3; tentative D call: TRBD1 (5 bases). This CDR3 comprises 15 residues. V was shortened by 0 bases and J by 7 bases, with 13 bases between the two germline ends. Germline-derived CDR1 and CDR2 are LGHNA and YSLEER. The CDR3 region is CASSQDGAGRNTIYF. CDR3 coding DNA: TGCGCCAGCAGCCAAGATGGGGCCGGTCGGAACACCATATATTTT.

J is TRBJ1-2 and V is TRBV14; TRBD1 might be the D (6 bases). This CDR3 region has 12 residues. V lost 3 bases and J lost 6, with 8 bases in between. The germline V gene encodes CDR1 SGHDN and CDR2 FVKESK. This chain's CDR3 is CASSQGHNGYTF. Here the CDR3 DNA reads TGTGCCAGCAGCCAGGGACACAATGGCTACACCTTC.

This clone was observed a few times. The V call is TRBV27, the J call TRBJ2-1; TRBD2 aligns across 13 bases. The CDR3 is made up of 16 amino acids. CDR1 and CDR2 from the germline V gene are MNHEY and SMNVEV (reference sequence). V gave up 5 bases and J gave up 8 bases; unmatched junction bases: 9. This chain's CDR3 is CASSPLTSGRADEQFF. CDR3 coding DNA: TGTGCCAGCAGTCCCTTAACTAGCGGGAGGGCGGATGAGCAGTTCTTC.

This clone has only one observation. V gene TRBV28 combines with J gene TRBJ2-7; 11 bases fit TRBD2. This CDR3 is built from 11 residues. Germline CDR1 MDHEN, CDR2 SYDVKM. The CDR3 DNA reads TGTTCGACTAGCGGGAACTACGAGCAGTACTTC. It yields the protein CSTSGNYEQYF.

The V call is TRBV24-1, the J call TRBJ2-1, with 9 positions matching TRBD2. This CDR3 is 13 amino acids long. From germline, CDR1 is KGHDR and CDR2 SFDVKD. The junction had 6 bases not matched to a gene; V was cut back by 8 bases and J by 8 bases. In DNA, the CDR3 is TGTGCCACCAAGGCGGGAGGGATGGATGAGCAGTTCTTC. Its protein product is CATKAGGMDEQFF.

This clone was observed a single time. V gene TRBV21-1 combines with J gene TRBJ2-5; the table's D call TRBD2 went unverified against the DNA. TRBV21-1 is listed as a pseudogene. This CDR3 is built from 16 residues. CDR3 sequence: CASSKDIGRTQETQYF. DNA for the CDR3: TGTGCCAGCAGCAAGGATATAGGGAGGACACAAGAGACCCAGTACTTC.

The V and J genes are TRBV5-1 and TRBJ1-4; possibly TRBD1 for D (6 bases). The length of the CDR3 is 14 residues. From germline, CDR1 is SGHRS and CDR2 YFSETQ. V dropped 5 bases and J dropped 3 bases, with 11 bases sitting between them. The chain's CDR3 is CASSEGGANEKLFF. The DNA of the CDR3 is TGCGCCAGCAGTGAAGGGGGGGCTAATGAAAAACTGTTTTTT.

The rearrangement uses TRBV18 and TRBJ1-1; TRBD1 is a possible D gene (6 bases). Germline V CDR1 and CDR2: KGHSH, LQKENI. CDR3 length: 13 residues. V lost 3 bases, J lost 7 bases, and 12 bases lay in between. CDR3 sequence reads: CASSPNSGDEAFF. As DNA, the CDR3 is TGTGCCAGCTCACCGAATTCAGGGGATGAAGCTTTCTTT.

This chain connects TRBV13 to TRBJ2-7; 8 positions match TRBD2. Unmatched junction bases numbered 8, after V lost 3 bases and J lost 4 bases. The CDR3 runs 15 residues. In germline, CDR1 is PRHDT, CDR2 FYEKMQ (reference sequence). The CDR3 DNA follows: TGTGCCAGCAGCTTCGGCGGGAGGCCTCTATACGAGCAGTACTTC. Translated, it gives CASSFGGRPLYEQYF.

The rearrangement uses TRBV5-4 and TRBJ1-3; D is unresolved. CDR3 length: 13 amino acids. Germline CDR1 is SGHNT and CDR2 is YYREEE (reference sequence). The ends were cut back, 4 bases at V and 0 bases at J, with 5 bases in the middle. Here the CDR3 reads CASSHISGNTIYF. DNA of the CDR3: TGTGCCAGCAGCCACATCTCTGGAAACACCATATATTTT.

The chain is built from TRBV10-3 and TRBJ1-5, with 7 positions matching TRBD1. Trimming cost V 6 bases and J 5 bases; bases outside gene matches: 7. Germline loops: CDR1 ENHRY, CDR2 SYGVKD. This CDR3 is 14 amino acids long. The CDR3 bases are TGTGCCATCAGGACAGGGTCCGGAGATCAGCCCCAGCATTTT. It is translated as CAIRTGSGDQPQHF.

The V and J genes are TRBV28 and TRBJ2-5; 11 bases fit TRBD2. This CDR3 spans 14 amino acids. The germline gives CDR1 MDHEN, CDR2 SYDVKM. V gave up 6 bases and J gave up 5 bases; unmatched junction bases: 5. CDR3 region: CASRTSGIGETQYF. The CDR3 DNA sequence: TGTGCCAGCAGGACTAGCGGGATAGGGGAGACCCAGTACTTC.

This clone was detected once. This sequence joins TRBV6-2 or TRBV6-3 and TRBJ1-2; possibly TRBD1 for D (6 bases). CDR3 length: 14 amino acids. Germline values: CDR1 MNHEY, CDR2 SVGEGT. Trimming shortened V by 5 bases and J by 4 bases, and 14 bases separated the two germline ends. The CDR3 region is CASSNRDRIYGYTF. As DNA, the CDR3 is TGTGCCAGCAGTAACAGGGATCGGATCTATGGCTACACCTTC.

CDR3 amino acids: CASSLRGINEKLFF. The DNA for the CDR3 is TGTGCCAGCAGCTTGAGGGGGATTAATGAAAAACTGTTTTTT. The rearrangement links TRBV5-8 to TRBJ1-4; D perhaps matches TRBD1 (6 bases). Germline loops: CDR1 SGHTS, CDR2 YDEGEE. This CDR3 spans 14 amino acids. The V end lost 1 base, the J end lost 4 bases, and 8 bases lay between the germline ends.

Regarding this clone: One end of the junction fails to match germline, which may point to a read error. V usage is TRBV7-7 and J usage is TRBJ2-1, with D perhaps TRBD2 (6 bases). CDR3 size: 13 residues. The germline V gene has CDR1 SSHAT and CDR2 FNYEAQ (reference sequence). DNA for the CDR3: TGTGCTAGCAGCTTCGGGACTGAAAATGAGCAGTTCTTC. Its translation: CASSFGTENEQFF.

This clone is a singleton in its sample. This rearrangement joins TRBV6-5 to TRBJ2-5; 8 bases align to TRBD1. Germline V gene data show CDR1 as MNHEY and CDR2 as SVGAGI. This CDR3 is built from 13 residues. V gave up 7 bases and J gave up 5 bases; unmatched junction bases: 6. The CDR3 nucleotides are TGTGCCAGCATTCGGGCAGGGGGCGAGACCCAGTACTTC. It codes for CASIRAGGETQYF.

This chain uses TRBV19 with TRBJ1-1, with 7 positions matching TRBD1. Trimming took 4 bases from V and 1 from J; bases not matched to a gene: 3. This CDR3 spans 14 amino acids. The V gene's germline CDR1 is LNHDA and CDR2 SQIVND (reference sequence). The CDR3 sequence is CASSTDRWNTEAFF. CDR3 bases: TGTGCCAGTAGTACGGACAGGTGGAACACTGAAGCTTTCTTT.

This clone was recorded only once. This sequence joins TRBV7-3 and TRBJ2-2, with 8 bases identical to TRBD2. CDR1 and CDR2 from the germline V gene are SGHTA and FQGTGA. The CDR3 loop spans 15 amino acids. Trimming cost V 5 bases and J 2 bases; bases outside gene matches: 4. The CDR3 here is CASSPGRGNTGELFF. CDR3 sequence (DNA): TGTGCCAGCAGCCCCGGGAGGGGAAACACCGGGGAGCTGTTTTTT. The full variable domain, rest sourced from reference TRBV7-3 and TRBJ2-2, is GAGVSQTPSNKVTEKGKYVELRCDPISGHTALYWYRQSLGQGPEFLIYFQGTGAADDSGLPNDRFFAVRPEGSVSTLKIQRTERGDSAVYLCASSPGRGNTGELFFGEGSRLTVL.

This clone has only a few counts. This rearrangement joins TRBV6-2 or TRBV6-3 to TRBJ1-2, with 11 bases matching TRBD1. The CDR3 is 13 residues long. V gave up 6 bases and J gave up 8 bases; unmatched junction bases: 5. Germline lookup yields CDR1 MNHEY and CDR2 SVGEGT. The CDR3 bases are TGTGCCAGCAGCGGACAGGGGGCGAACGGCTACACCTTC. It codes for CASSGQGANGYTF.

This chain joins TRBV2 and TRBJ1-5; D is uncertain. The germline V gene has CDR1 SNHLY and CDR2 FYNNEI. The V end was cut by 8 bases, the J end by 3 bases, with 8 bases between. The CDR3 has 12 amino acids. The CDR3 loop reads CASAGDNQPQHF. Here the CDR3 DNA reads TGTGCCAGCGCTGGAGACAATCAGCCCCAGCATTTT.

This clone was observed a single time. V usage is TRBV9 and J usage is TRBJ2-7, with a possible D match to TRBD2 (6 bases). This CDR3 spans 18 amino acids. CDR1 is SGDLS and CDR2 is YYNGEE in the germline V gene. V lost 0 bases to trimming and J lost 2 bases, with 21 bases between them. The CDR3 DNA follows: TGTGCCAGCAGCGTAGGCCCCCAGGAGGCTAGCGTTGCCTACGAGCAGTACTTC. Residues: CASSVGPQEASVAYEQYF.

The chain recombines TRBV28 with TRBJ2-7; a possible D gene is TRBD1 (5 bases). V was cut by 2 bases and J by 1 base, with 9 bases left in between. The length of the CDR3 is 14 residues. CDR1 is MDHEN and CDR2 is SYDVKM in the germline V gene. The CDR3 DNA reads as TGTGCCAGCAGTTTAGATCCAGGGTCCTACGAGCAGTACTTC. It codes for CASSLDPGSYEQYF. Using reference TRBV28 and TRBJ2-7 for the parts outside the CDR3, the full variable domain is DVKVTQSSRYLVKRTGEKVFLECVQDMDHENMFWYRQDPGLGLRLIYFSYDVKMKEKGDIPEGYSVSREKKERFSLILESASTNQTSMYLCASSLDPGSYEQYFGPGTRLTVT.

This clone occurred once. The chain links TRBV11-1 to TRBJ2-1, with 9 bases lining up with TRBD2. Germline trimming cut 7 bases from V and 4 bases from J; bases unmatched to any gene: 5. CDR3 length equals 14 residues. Germline CDR1 is SGHAT and CDR2 is FQDESV (reference sequence). CDR3 loop: CASTPSGNYNEQFF. The CDR3 DNA follows: TGTGCCAGCACCCCTAGCGGGAATTACAATGAGCAGTTCTTC.